This T cell receptor (beta chain) was obtained from a study of T cell responses to AZD1222 COVID-19 vaccine. This table comes from immunoSEQ multiplex PCR, and its TCRdb copy is limited to in-frame clones, with some not included. The table records more than 85,000 clones, more than 75% of them present only once. The CDR3 is made up of 15 amino acids. Trimming cost V 0 bases and J 1 base, with 8 bases left between them. Germline CDR1 is SGHTA and CDR2 is FQGNSA. This receptor was taken from an adult in good health. The J gene is TRBJ2-3, the V gene TRBV7-2; D perhaps matches TRBD2 (6 bases). The sequenced sample was peripheral blood, obtained on day 0 of AZD1222 vaccination. The CDR3 DNA follows: TGTGCCAGCAGCTTAGCAGGACTACGCACAGATACGCAGTATTTT. As protein: CASSLAGLRTDTQYF.